This is a list of T cell receptor beta chains from one sample in a study of blood T cell repertoires in COVID-19. Clones were sequenced by immunoSEQ multiplex PCR, and TCRdb holds only the in-frame ones, with some missing. The table records some 530,000 clones, 80% to 90% of them present only once. The sample comprised peripheral blood. These receptors came from a human donor in a cohort sampled during active COVID-19. CDR3s include the opening cysteine and the closing phenylalanine or tryptophan. Each record gives: V gene, D gene, J gene, clone size, CDR3 protein, CDR3 DNA. The D gene is left open where the match is weak. Rows give clone size only sometimes, using once, few, many, or a class for an expanded clone.

>TRBV7-3|.|TRBJ2-5|.
CASSLRGGGGAGQETQYF
TGTGCCAGCAGCTTAAGGGGAGGAGGGGGCGCGGGGCAAGAGACCCAGTACTTC
>TRBV15|.|TRBJ1-2|once
CATSRERTGVDGYTF
TGTGCCACCAGCAGAGAACGAACCGGGGTAGATGGCTACACCTTC
>TRBV28|TRBD1|TRBJ1-5|once
CAADRGRNQPQHF
TGTGCTGCGGACAGGGGTCGGAATCAGCCCCAGCATTTT
>TRBV2|TRBD2|TRBJ2-3|many
CASRKGLAASTDTQYF
TGTGCCAGCAGGAAGGGACTAGCGGCCAGCACAGATACGCAGTATTTT
>TRBV2|.|TRBJ2-7|.
CASSVQGAYEQYF
TGTGCCAGCAGTGTACAGGGTGCCTACGAGCAGTACTTC
>TRBV23-1|TRBD1|TRBJ1-3|.
CASSQSGDRESSSGNTIYF
TGCGCCAGCAGTCAATCGGGGGACAGGGAATCGTCCAGTGGAAACACCATATATTTT
>TRBV4-3|TRBD1|TRBJ2-7|.
CASSQDAEGAYEQYF
TGCGCCAGCAGCCAAGATGCCGAGGGGGCATACGAGCAGTACTTC
>TRBV3-1/TRBV3-2|.|TRBJ1-2|.
CASSPAGANYGYTF
TGTGCCAGCAGCCCTGCGGGGGCCAACTATGGCTACACCTTC
>TRBV2|.|TRBJ1-1|.
CASSDRLMNTEAFF
TGTGCCAGCAGTGACAGGTTAATGAACACTGAAGCTTTCTTT
>TRBV29-1|TRBD2|TRBJ2-1|.
CSVSKAGGPYNEQFF
TGCAGCGTTAGTAAGGCGGGAGGGCCCTACAATGAGCAGTTCTTC
>TRBV6-5|TRBD2|TRBJ2-7|.
CASGGGLYYEQYF
TGTGCCAGCGGGGGGGGTCTCTACTACGAGCAGTACTTC
>TRBV6-1|.|TRBJ1-5|.
CASSEVYGSQGF
TGTGCCAGCAGTGAAGTATACGGGTCCCAGGGTTTT
>TRBV7-3|.|TRBJ2-2|.
CASSLTSPTGELFF
TGTGCCAGCAGCTTAACTAGCCCCACCGGGGAGCTGTTTTTT
>TRBV28|.|TRBJ2-7|.
CASSSAWEQYF
TGTGCCAGCAGTTCCGCGTGGGAGCAGTACTTC
>TRBV6-1|TRBD1|TRBJ2-1|.
CASSEGDRYNEQFF
TGTGCCAGCAGTGAAGGGGACAGATACAATGAGCAGTTCTTC
>TRBV19|TRBD1|TRBJ1-4|.
CATSSGTGRQATNEKLFF
TGTGCCACTAGTAGCGGGACAGGGAGACAAGCAACTAATGAAAAACTGTTTTTT
>TRBV27|.|TRBJ1-1|once
CASSGRAATEAFF
TGTGCCAGCAGTGGCAGGGCAGCCACTGAAGCTTTCTTT
>TRBV10-2|.|TRBJ2-7|.
CASSDTAAHSYEQYF
TGCGCCAGCAGTGATACGGCGGCCCACTCCTACGAGCAGTACTTC
>TRBV5-1|.|TRBJ1-1|.
CASSFRSTNTEAFF
TGCGCCAGCAGCTTTAGATCAACGAACACTGAAGCTTTCTTT
>TRBV19|TRBD2|TRBJ2-7|.
CASSRLAGSPEQYF
TGTGCCAGTAGCCGACTAGCGGGCAGTCCCGAGCAGTACTTC
>TRBV4-2|TRBD2|TRBJ2-3|.
CASNGGGRAYF
TGTGCCAGCAACGGGGGGGGCAGGGCGTATTTT
>TRBV7-3|.|TRBJ2-3|.
CASSLRSGPGGLDTQYF
TGTGCCAGCAGCTTGAGGTCTGGGCCCGGAGGATTAGATACGCAGTATTTT
>TRBV7-3|TRBD2|TRBJ2-1|.
CASSHTGTSVNEQFF
TGTGCCAGCAGCCATACCGGGACTAGCGTCAATGAGCAGTTCTTC
>TRBV6-6|TRBD1|TRBJ1-5|.
CASRTSRQGADQPQHF
TGTGCCAGCCGCACCTCTAGACAGGGGGCTGATCAGCCCCAGCATTTT
>TRBV29-1|.|TRBJ2-1|.
CSGWERLNEQFF
TGCAGCGGCTGGGAGAGGCTCAATGAGCAGTTCTTC
>TRBV19|TRBD1|TRBJ2-7|.
CASSPRTGGNEQYF
TGTGCCAGTAGTCCCCGGACAGGGGGAAACGAGCAGTACTTC
>TRBV30|TRBD2|TRBJ2-2|.
CAYLAGNTGELFF
TGTGCCTACCTAGCGGGGAACACCGGGGAGCTGTTTTTT
>TRBV11-2|.|TRBJ1-4|.
CASSRGGAGEKLFF
TGTGCCAGCAGCCGGGGGGGGGCTGGTGAAAAACTGTTTTTT
>TRBV4-1|TRBD1|TRBJ2-1|.
CASSQDDGTGGSRRFF
TGCGCCAGCAGCCAAGATGATGGGACAGGGGGCTCCCGACGGTTCTTC
>TRBV5-4|.|TRBJ2-2|.
CASSLSQANTGELFF
TGTGCCAGCAGCTTATCTCAGGCTAACACCGGGGAGCTGTTTTTT
>TRBV5-1|.|TRBJ1-3|.
CASSLARASSGNTIYF
TGCGCCAGCAGCTTGGCCAGGGCTAGCTCTGGAAACACCATATATTTT